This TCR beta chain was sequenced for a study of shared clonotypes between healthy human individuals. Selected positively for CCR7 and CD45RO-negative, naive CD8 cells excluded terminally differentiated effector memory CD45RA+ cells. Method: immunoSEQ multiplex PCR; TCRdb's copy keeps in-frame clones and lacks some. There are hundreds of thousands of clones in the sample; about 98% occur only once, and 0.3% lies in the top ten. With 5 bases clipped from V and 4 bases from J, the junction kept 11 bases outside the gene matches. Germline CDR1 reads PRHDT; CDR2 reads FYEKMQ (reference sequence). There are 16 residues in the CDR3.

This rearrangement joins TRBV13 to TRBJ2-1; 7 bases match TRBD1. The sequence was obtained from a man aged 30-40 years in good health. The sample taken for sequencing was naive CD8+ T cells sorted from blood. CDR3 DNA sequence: TGTGCCAGCAGCACCGAACAGGGGAGAGTATACAATGAGCAGTTCTTC. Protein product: CASSTEQGRVYNEQFF. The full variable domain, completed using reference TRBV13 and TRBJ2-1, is AAGVIQSPRHLIKEKRETATLKCYPIPRHDTVYWYQQGPGQDPQFLISFYEKMQSDKGSIPDRFSAQQFSDYHSELNMSSLELGDSALYFCASSTEQGRVYNEQFFGPGTRLTVL.